This T cell receptor beta chain came from a study of T cell responses to AZD1222 COVID-19 vaccine. Measured with immunoSEQ multiplex PCR; TCRdb has only the in-frame clones, and not every one. The sample contains about 100,000 clones, 70% to 90% of which appear only once. V shed 5 bases, J shed 7 bases, and the junction held 19 bases outside the gene matches. Looked up from germline, CDR1 is SGHRS and CDR2 is YFSETQ. This CDR3 has 17 amino acids. The sample here was peripheral blood, taken 28 days after the second AZD1222 dose. The chain links TRBV5-1 to TRBJ2-3; 7 bases are shared with TRBD1. This receptor was obtained from an adult who received the AZD1222 COVID-19 vaccine. The DNA for the CDR3 is TGCGCCAGCAGAGGAACCGGGACAGAATACCAATTTTATACGCAGTATTTT. As protein: CASRGTGTEYQFYTQYF.